The rows below give T cell receptor beta chains drawn from one sample of a study of blood T cells in healthy people across ages. TCRdb re-called the 5' RACE reads through MiXCR, storing one row per CDR3 protein. This table has roughly 1.6 million distinct CDR3 sequences, roughly a third appearing once. The sample taken for sequencing was blood. Source of these receptors: a woman in her 30s in good health. Each CDR3 is given without its conserved first and last residue.

j_call cdr3_length v_call cdr3_aa
TRBJ2-7 12 TRBV14 ASSQLGSDYEQY
TRBJ1-4 12 TRBV2 ASRTSWRAEKLF
TRBJ2-7 14 TRBV6-1 ASRSNPGQVTYEQY
TRBJ2-3 14 TRBV7-2 ASSLGLGVGTDTQY
TRBJ2-2 13 TRBV5-1 ASRDSRINTGELF
TRBJ1-1 12 TRBV29-1 SVEWKRLNTEAF
TRBJ2-1 13 TRBV5-1 ASNGPGPGCNEQF
TRBJ2-5 10 TRBV20-1 SVAQGRETQY
TRBJ2-7 10 TRBV15 ATSPDTYEQY
TRBJ1-1 12 TRBV10-3 AIRVSGTATQAF
TRBJ2-3 12 TRBV5-1 ASSRTTATDTQY
TRBJ2-1 14 TRBV6-1 ASSEVPWQSYNEQF
TRBJ2-5 13 TRBV18 ASSPITSYQETQY
TRBJ2-5 13 TRBV28 ASSPPPAGQETQY
TRBJ2-3 18 TRBV9 ASSVDGEIAGGPSTDTQY
TRBJ2-1 13 TRBV7-6 ASSFGGGQNNEQF
TRBJ1-1 12 TRBV9 ASSVASLGTEAF
TRBJ2-7 12 TRBV7-9 ASSPGIGGYEQY
TRBJ1-5 12 TRBV6-6 ASDLGDLTQPQH
TRBJ2-1 14 TRBV13 ASTNLLGDAYNEQF
TRBJ2-1 16 TRBV4-1 ASSQDGSASGGSNEQF
TRBJ2-2 13 TRBV9 ASSASGPGHGELF
TRBJ1-2 10 TRBV20-1 SARQGMEGYT
TRBJ1-5 13 TRBV12-3/TRBV12-4 ANSLGGAISQPQH
TRBJ2-7 12 TRBV28 ASTPGQGPHEQY
TRBJ2-3 14 TRBV18 ASSPGTGTGTDTQY
TRBJ1-1 17 TRBV5-6 ASSPETGLKTLMNTEAF
TRBJ2-7 11 TRBV15 ATSRGLGYEQY
TRBJ1-5 17 TRBV6-7 ASSYERSSREDRQQPQH
TRBJ2-5 10 TRBV12-5 ASGQTVETQY
TRBJ2-1 13 TRBV28 ASSFTSEPYNEQF
TRBJ2-7 13 TRBV20-1 SARTARSSSYEQY
TRBJ2-7 14 TRBV27 ASSLAPGQGPYEQY
TRBJ1-5 12 TRBV10-3 AISESTGGQPQH
TRBJ2-5 11 TRBV7-2 ASSWVPSETQY
TRBJ1-5 13 TRBV28 TSSLSHEGHQPQH
TRBJ1-1 14 TRBV12-3/TRBV12-4 ASSLAGHLLSAEAF
TRBJ2-1 15 TRBV28 ASSMRTGRSSYNEQF
TRBJ2-3 14 TRBV5-6 ASSKGTGNSEDTQY
TRBJ1-1 15 TRBV4-1 ASSQVSLVGLSPEAF
TRBJ1-1 13 TRBV20-1 SARDLQGEDTEAF
TRBJ2-6 15 TRBV5-1 ANSPRSYLSGANVLT
TRBJ1-1 12 TRBV12-3/TRBV12-4 ASSSLEQGTEAF
TRBJ1-2 12 TRBV20-1 SARDAGTGYGCT
TRBJ2-5 12 TRBV7-3 ASSPHGSKETQY
TRBJ2-1 14 TRBV9 ASSGPGLAGYNEQF
TRBJ2-2 13 TRBV7-9 ASTTEGPLTGELF
TRBJ1-1 13 TRBV5-1 ASSLEAIMNTEAF
TRBJ2-3 12 TRBV20-1 SARERGVPPTQY
TRBJ1-2 13 TRBV6-2/TRBV6-3 ASSSGQGLNYGYT
TRBJ2-1 14 TRBV5-1 ASSPARDGDFNEQF
TRBJ2-1 14 TRBV2 ASSEGRVAGRSEQF
TRBJ2-4 11 TRBV28 ASSLTQTDIQY
TRBJ1-5 14 TRBV7-8 ASSLETVNSNQPQH
TRBJ2-1 15 TRBV12-3/TRBV12-4 ASGGQGPIRAYNEQF
TRBJ2-5 15 TRBV5-5 ASSKGPSLAGQETQY
TRBJ2-1 15 TRBV7-3 ASSPKGRGLQYNEQF
TRBJ1-1 11 TRBV20-1 SAGFGGNTEAF
TRBJ2-1 17 TRBV4-2 ASSQDRARRGTGGDEQF